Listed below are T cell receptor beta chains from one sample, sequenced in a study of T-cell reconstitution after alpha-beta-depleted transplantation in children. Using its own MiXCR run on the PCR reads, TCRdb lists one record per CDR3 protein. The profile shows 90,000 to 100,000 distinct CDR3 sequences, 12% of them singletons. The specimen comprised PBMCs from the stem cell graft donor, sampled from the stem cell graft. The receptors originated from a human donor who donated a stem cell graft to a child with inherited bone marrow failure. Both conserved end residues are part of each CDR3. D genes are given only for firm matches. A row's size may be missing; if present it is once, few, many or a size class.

CASSLGYTLETQYF TGCGCCAGCAGCTTGGGATACACATTGGAGACCCAGTACTTC many TRBJ2-5 TRBV5-1 NA
CASSNVRASLQGSEAFF TGTGCCAGCAGCAATGTTAGGGCATCTCTTCAAGGGTCTGAAGCTTTCTTT few TRBJ1-1 TRBV6-1 NA
CASSFEVLRYGYTF TGCGCCAGCAGCTTCGAGGTTCTCCGCTATGGCTACACCTTC many TRBJ1-2 TRBV5-1 NA
CAIRQNKNTEAFF TGTGCCATCAGGCAAAACAAGAACACTGAAGCTTTCTTT many TRBJ1-1 TRBV10-3 NA
CASSLGGGEVSPLHF TGCGCCAGCAGCTTGGGCGGAGGGGAAGTTTCACCCCTCCACTTT many TRBJ1-6 TRBV5-1 NA
CASSEIRDVYGTYGYTF TGTGCCAGCAGCGAGATCCGGGACGTCTACGGTACCTATGGCTACACCTTC few TRBJ1-2 TRBV7-2 NA
CSVADRGRPDTQYF TGCAGCGTCGCGGACAGGGGGCGCCCAGATACGCAGTATTTT many TRBJ2-3 TRBV29-1 TRBD1
CASSLLAVQETQYF TGTGCCAGCAGCCTCCTAGCGGTCCAAGAGACCCAGTACTTC many TRBJ2-5 TRBV7-2 TRBD2
CASSYQLAGGEQYF TGTGCCAGCAGTTATCAGCTAGCGGGAGGCGAGCAGTACTTC many TRBJ2-7 TRBV6-5 TRBD2
CSANILGGRSADTQYF TGCAGTGCCAATATCCTTGGCGGGAGGTCGGCAGATACGCAGTATTTT many TRBJ2-3 TRBV20-1 TRBD2
CASSLGYTGRFRDTQYF TGTGCCAGCAGCTTAGGGTACACGGGCCGTTTCAGGGATACGCAGTATTTT many TRBJ2-3 TRBV7-2 NA
CASSLGLNGWAITGELFF TGTGCCAGCAGTCTCGGGTTGAATGGGTGGGCAATAACCGGGGAGCTGTTTTTT many TRBJ2-2 TRBV6-5 NA
CASSRQGAGGSLSYEQYF TGTGCCAGCAGCCGACAGGGGGCGGGCGGGAGTCTCTCCTACGAGCAGTACTTC many TRBJ2-7 TRBV7-2 TRBD1
CASSQVLNEQFF TGCGCCAGCAGCCAAGTTCTAAATGAGCAGTTCTTC many TRBJ2-1 TRBV4-1 NA
CASSLGVGRSTDTQYF TGTGCCAGCAGCTTAGGAGTGGGGCGTAGCACAGATACGCAGTATTTT few TRBJ2-3 TRBV7-9 NA
CASSAATAFYF TGTGCCAGCAGCGCAGCAACCGCATTTTACTTC many TRBJ2-5 TRBV7-2 NA
CASSYRTSRREQYF TGTGCCAGCAGCTATCGGACTAGTAGGCGCGAGCAGTACTTC few TRBJ2-7 TRBV13 TRBD2
CSASGAGGPTDEQYF TGCAGTGCTAGCGGAGCGGGAGGTCCGACTGACGAGCAGTACTTC many TRBJ2-7 TRBV20-1 TRBD2
CASSLFRAQETQYF TGTGCCAGCAGCTTATTCAGGGCCCAAGAGACCCAGTACTTC many TRBJ2-5 TRBV7-2 NA
CASSPLRDGSTEAFF TGTGCCAGCAGCCCCCTACGGGACGGGTCCACTGAAGCTTTCTTT many TRBJ1-1 TRBV5-4 NA
CASSPLTESSYNSPLHF TGTGCCAGCAGCCCGTTGACGGAGAGCTCCTATAATTCACCCCTCCACTTT few TRBJ1-6 TRBV5-6 NA
CASRLAGGTYEQYF TGTGCCAGCAGACTAGCGGGAGGTACGTACGAGCAGTACTTC many TRBJ2-7 TRBV27 TRBD2
CASSGGLAGEYNEQFF TGCGCCAGCAGCGGGGGGCTAGCGGGAGAGTACAATGAGCAGTTCTTC many TRBJ2-1 TRBV5-1 TRBD2
CSVVPGTSYEQYF TGCAGCGTTGTCCCTGGGACCTCCTACGAGCAGTACTTC many TRBJ2-7 TRBV29-1 NA
CASSLRAGNSYEQYF TGTGCCAGCAGCCTCCGGGCGGGAAACTCCTACGAGCAGTACTTC many TRBJ2-7 TRBV6-5 NA
CASSLKRLAGVPLAYEQYF TGTGCCAGCAGCTTGAAAAGACTAGCGGGGGTCCCGCTAGCCTACGAGCAGTACTTC many TRBJ2-7 TRBV7-8 TRBD2
CASGRGWGEPQHF TGTGCCAGTGGAAGGGGCTGGGGGGAGCCCCAGCATTTT NA TRBJ1-5 TRBV19 NA
CASSYTAGEAFF TGTGCCAGCAGTTACACCGCGGGGGAAGCTTTCTTT many TRBJ1-1 TRBV6-5 NA
CSARDAKTSGTQYF TGCAGTGCTAGAGATGCAAAGACTAGCGGTACGCAGTATTTT many TRBJ2-3 TRBV20-1 TRBD2
CASSWGTPGDTQYF TGTGCCAGCAGCTGGGGGACACCTGGGGATACGCAGTATTTT NA TRBJ2-3 TRBV5-6 NA
CSSSLRASPTYEQYF TGTTCCAGCAGCTTAAGGGCCTCTCCTACCTACGAGCAGTACTTC many TRBJ2-7 TRBV7-2 NA
CASRRTGGDEKLFF TGTGCCAGCAGGAGGACAGGGGGCGATGAAAAACTGTTTTTT NA TRBJ1-4 TRBV12-3/TRBV12-4 TRBD1
CSARSGDRAWGYTF TGCAGTGCTAGATCTGGGGACAGGGCCTGGGGCTACACCTTC many TRBJ1-2 TRBV20-1 TRBD1
CSARTWEAFF TGCAGTGCTAGGACCTGGGAAGCTTTCTTT many TRBJ1-1 TRBV20-1 NA
CSAPVLGYNEQFF TGCAGTGCCCCCGTCCTGGGTTACAATGAGCAGTTCTTC few TRBJ2-1 TRBV20-1 NA
CSVESEREGYEQYF TGCAGCGTTGAGAGCGAGCGGGAGGGGTACGAGCAGTACTTC NA TRBJ2-7 TRBV29-1 TRBD2
CASSFWDREVLAKNIQYF TGTGCCAGCAGCTTCTGGGACAGGGAAGTACTAGCCAAAAACATTCAGTACTTC many TRBJ2-4 TRBV11-3 TRBD1
CASSLLLGTEAFF TGTGCCAGCAGCTTACTTCTGGGAACTGAAGCTTTCTTT many TRBJ1-1 TRBV7-2 NA
CASSKQGPTEAFF TGTGCCAGCAGCAAACAGGGCCCCACTGAAGCTTTCTTT NA TRBJ1-1 TRBV6-2/TRBV6-3 NA
CASIQVPGQGSYGYTF TGTGCCAGCATCCAAGTCCCGGGACAGGGGTCCTATGGCTACACCTTC many TRBJ1-2 TRBV5-5 TRBD1
CASSWGGLETQYF TGTGCCAGCAGCTGGGGGGGGCTGGAGACCCAGTACTTC many TRBJ2-5 TRBV7-9 NA
CASSSSGGPPAGYTF TGCGCCAGCAGCTCGTCAGGGGGCCCCCCGGCTGGCTACACCTTC many TRBJ1-2 TRBV5-1 TRBD1